One sample yielded the 4 T cell receptor beta chains listed below, sequenced in a study of identical twins. TCRdb re-analysed the 5' RACE reads in MiXCR, keeping a single row per CDR3 protein. The table includes hundreds of thousands of distinct CDR3 sequences, over 8.5% detected once. These data also featured in a second study, about yellow fever vaccine responses in identical twins.

Sequencing used PBMCs. The receptor source for this set is a woman aged 18-29 years in good health.

V is TRBV28 and J is TRBJ2-2; TRBD2 agrees at 11 bases. The germline V gene has CDR1 MDHEN and CDR2 SYDVKM. V shed 1 base, J shed 2 bases, and the junction held 6 bases outside the gene matches. This CDR3 spans 18 amino acids. The CDR3 spells CASSLLASGRYNTGELFF. As DNA, the CDR3 is TGTGCCAGCAGTTTATTGGCTAGCGGGAGGTACAACACCGGGGAGCTGTTTTTT.

The V call is TRBV6-4, the J call TRBJ2-3; 7 bases are a match to TRBD2. Looked up from germline, CDR1 is MRHNA and CDR2 is SNTAGT. With 4 bases clipped from V and 1 base from J, the junction kept 8 bases outside the gene matches. The length of the CDR3 is 16 residues. The CDR3 DNA follows: TGTGCCAGCAGTGTCCGAGCGGGATTTGGCACAGATACGCAGTATTTT. Amino acids: CASSVRAGFGTDTQYF.

This clonotype occurred many times. The gene calls are TRBV12-3 or TRBV12-4 and TRBJ2-3; 13 positions agree with TRBD2. Trimming removed 6 bases from V and 2 bases from J; junction bases left unmatched: 11. This CDR3 region has 18 residues. The CDR3 sequence: CASRPGLAGDGSTDTQYF. CDR3 in DNA: TGTGCCAGCAGACCCGGACTAGCGGGAGACGGGTCCACAGATACGCAGTATTTT.

The rearrangement links TRBV13 to TRBJ2-6; D may be TRBD1 or TRBD2 (5 bases each). Germline V gene sequence: CDR1 PRHDT, CDR2 FYEKMQ (reference sequence). V was trimmed by 4 bases and J by 4 bases, leaving 20 bases between them. This CDR3 is 18 amino acids long. The CDR3 loop is CASSSHLSSWGGANVLTF. CDR3 DNA sequence: TGTGCCAGCAGCTCCCATCTGTCTAGTTGGGGGGGGGCCAACGTCCTGACTTTC.